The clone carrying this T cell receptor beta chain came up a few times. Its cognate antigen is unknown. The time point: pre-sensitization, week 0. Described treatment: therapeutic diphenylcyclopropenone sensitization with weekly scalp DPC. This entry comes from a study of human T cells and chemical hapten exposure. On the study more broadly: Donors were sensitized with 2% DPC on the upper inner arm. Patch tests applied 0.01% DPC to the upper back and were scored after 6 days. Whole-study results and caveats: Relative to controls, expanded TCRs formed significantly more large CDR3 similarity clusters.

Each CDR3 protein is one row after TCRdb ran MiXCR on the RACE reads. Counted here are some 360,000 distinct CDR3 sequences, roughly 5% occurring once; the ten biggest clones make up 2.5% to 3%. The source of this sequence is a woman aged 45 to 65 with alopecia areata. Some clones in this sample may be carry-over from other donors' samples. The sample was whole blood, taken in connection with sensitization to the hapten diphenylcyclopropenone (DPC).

The CDR3 protein is CASSYWTFSNYGYTF. The DNA for the CDR3 is TGTGCCAGCAGTTACTGGACCTTTTCTAACTATGGCTACACCTTC. The rearrangement links TRBV28 to TRBJ1-2; no firm D call. V was pared by 4 bases and J by 0 bases, with 12 bases between. The germline CDR1 and CDR2 sequences are MDHEN and SYDVKM. This CDR3 has 15 residues.